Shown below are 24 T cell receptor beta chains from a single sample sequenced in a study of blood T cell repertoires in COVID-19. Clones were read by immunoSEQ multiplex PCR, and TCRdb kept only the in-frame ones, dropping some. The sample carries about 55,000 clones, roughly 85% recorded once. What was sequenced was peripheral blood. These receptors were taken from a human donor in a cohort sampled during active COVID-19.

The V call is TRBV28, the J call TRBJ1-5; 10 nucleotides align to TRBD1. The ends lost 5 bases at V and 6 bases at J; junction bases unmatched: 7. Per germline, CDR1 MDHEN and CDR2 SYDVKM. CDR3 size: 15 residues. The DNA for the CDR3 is TGTGCCAGCAGTCCGACAGGGGGCTTAGGTCAGCCCCAGCATTTT. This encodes CASSPTGGLGQPQHF.

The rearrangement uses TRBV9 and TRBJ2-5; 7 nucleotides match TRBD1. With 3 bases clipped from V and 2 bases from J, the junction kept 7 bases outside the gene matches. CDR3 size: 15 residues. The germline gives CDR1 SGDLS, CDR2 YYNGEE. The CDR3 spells CASSAGLGQQETQYF. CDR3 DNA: TGTGCCAGCAGCGCCGGCCTGGGACAGCAAGAGACCCAGTACTTC.

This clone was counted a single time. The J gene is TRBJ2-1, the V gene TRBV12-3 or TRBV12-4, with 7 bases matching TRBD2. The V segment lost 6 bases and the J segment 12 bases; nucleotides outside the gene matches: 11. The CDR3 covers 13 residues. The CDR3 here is CASRGGTTTRQFF. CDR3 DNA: TGTGCCAGCAGGGGAGGGACTACGACTCGGCAGTTCTTC.

In DNA, the CDR3 is TGCAGCGCCGGGACAGAGACAGATACGCAGTATTTT. As protein: CSAGTETDTQYF. The V gene is TRBV29-1, the J gene TRBJ2-3, with 7 bases that match TRBD1. J gave up 3 bases and V 7 bases, and 4 bases lay outside the gene matches. Germline V gene sequence: CDR1 SQVTM, CDR2 ANQGSEA. The CDR3 spans 12 residues.

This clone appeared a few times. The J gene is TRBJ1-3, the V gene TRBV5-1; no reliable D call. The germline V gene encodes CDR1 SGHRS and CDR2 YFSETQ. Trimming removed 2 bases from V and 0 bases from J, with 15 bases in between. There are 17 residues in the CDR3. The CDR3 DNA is TGCGCCAGCAGCTTCGGGGTCGGCTCCCTCTCTGGAAACACCATATATTTT. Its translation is CASSFGVGSLSGNTIYF.

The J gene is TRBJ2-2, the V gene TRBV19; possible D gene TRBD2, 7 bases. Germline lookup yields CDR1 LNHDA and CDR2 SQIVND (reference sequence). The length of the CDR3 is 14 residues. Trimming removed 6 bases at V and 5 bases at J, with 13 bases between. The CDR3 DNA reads TGTGCCAGTAGACTAGCGAGGGGGACCGGGGAGCTGTTTTTT. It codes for CASRLARGTGELFF.

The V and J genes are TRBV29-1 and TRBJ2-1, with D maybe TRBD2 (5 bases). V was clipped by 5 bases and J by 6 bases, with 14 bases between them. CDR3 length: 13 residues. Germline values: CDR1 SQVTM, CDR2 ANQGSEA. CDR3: CSVLGGPPNEQFF. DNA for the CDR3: TGCAGCGTTCTCGGCGGGCCGCCCAATGAGCAGTTCTTC.

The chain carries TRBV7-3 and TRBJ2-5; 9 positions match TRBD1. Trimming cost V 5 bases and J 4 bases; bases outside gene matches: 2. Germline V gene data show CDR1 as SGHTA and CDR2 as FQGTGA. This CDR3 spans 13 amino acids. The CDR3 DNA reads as TGTGCCAGCAGCAAGACAGGGGGAGAGACCCAGTACTTC. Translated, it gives CASSKTGGETQYF. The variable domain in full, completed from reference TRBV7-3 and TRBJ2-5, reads GAGVSQTPSNKVTEKGKYVELRCDPISGHTALYWYRQSLGQGPEFLIYFQGTGAADDSGLPNDRFFAVRPEGSVSTLKIQRTERGDSAVYLCASSKTGGETQYFGPGTRLLVL.

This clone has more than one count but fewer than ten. CDR3 residues: CATSDPGQGYTGELFF. CDR3 sequence (DNA): TGTGCCACCAGTGATCCGGGACAGGGTTACACCGGGGAGCTGTTTTTT. The J gene is TRBJ2-2, the V gene TRBV24-1, with 9 nucleotides matching TRBD1. Germline CDR1 is KGHDR and CDR2 is SFDVKD. V lost 3 bases to trimming and J lost 3 bases; unmatched junction nucleotides: 4. The CDR3 runs to 16 residues.

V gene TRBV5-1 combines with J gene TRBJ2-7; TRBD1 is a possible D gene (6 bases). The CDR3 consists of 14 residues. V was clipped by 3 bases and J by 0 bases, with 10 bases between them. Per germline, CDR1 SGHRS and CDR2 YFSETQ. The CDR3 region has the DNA TGCGCCAGCAGCTCGACAGGCCCCTCCTACGAGCAGTACTTC. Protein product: CASSSTGPSYEQYF. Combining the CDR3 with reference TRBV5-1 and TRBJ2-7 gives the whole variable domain KAGVTQTPRYLIKTRGQQVTLSCSPISGHRSVSWYQQTPGQGLQFLFEYFSETQRNKGNFPGRFSGRQFSNSRSEMNVSTLELGDSALYLCASSSTGPSYEQYFGPGTRLTVT.

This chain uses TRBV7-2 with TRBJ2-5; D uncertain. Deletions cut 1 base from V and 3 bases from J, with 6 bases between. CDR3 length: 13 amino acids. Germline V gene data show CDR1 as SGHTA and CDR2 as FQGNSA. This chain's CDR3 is CASSLVPKETQYF. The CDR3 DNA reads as TGTGCCAGCAGCTTAGTCCCAAAAGAGACCCAGTACTTC.

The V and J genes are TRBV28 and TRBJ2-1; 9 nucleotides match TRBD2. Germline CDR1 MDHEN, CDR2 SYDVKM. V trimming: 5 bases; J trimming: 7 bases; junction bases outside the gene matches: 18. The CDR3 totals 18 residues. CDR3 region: CASSPRRLTRAGGNEQFF. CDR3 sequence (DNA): TGTGCCAGCAGTCCGAGAAGATTGACTAGGGCGGGAGGGAATGAGCAGTTCTTC. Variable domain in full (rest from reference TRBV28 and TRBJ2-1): DVKVTQSSRYLVKRTGEKVFLECVQDMDHENMFWYRQDPGLGLRLIYFSYDVKMKEKGDIPEGYSVSREKKERFSLILESASTNQTSMYLCASSPRRLTRAGGNEQFFGPGTRLTVL.

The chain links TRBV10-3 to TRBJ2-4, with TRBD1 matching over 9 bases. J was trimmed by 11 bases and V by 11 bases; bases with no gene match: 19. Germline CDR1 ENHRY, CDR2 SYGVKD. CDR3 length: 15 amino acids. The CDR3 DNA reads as TGTGCCGCATCACCCTCAGCCGGGACAGGGTTTTTTCAGTACTTC. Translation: CAASPSAGTGFFQYF.

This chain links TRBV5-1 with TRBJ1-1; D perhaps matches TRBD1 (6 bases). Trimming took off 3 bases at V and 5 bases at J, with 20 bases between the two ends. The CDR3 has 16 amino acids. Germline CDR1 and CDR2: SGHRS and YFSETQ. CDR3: CASSYVAHTGSTEAFF. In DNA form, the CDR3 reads TGCGCCAGCAGCTATGTGGCCCACACAGGGAGTACTGAAGCTTTCTTT.

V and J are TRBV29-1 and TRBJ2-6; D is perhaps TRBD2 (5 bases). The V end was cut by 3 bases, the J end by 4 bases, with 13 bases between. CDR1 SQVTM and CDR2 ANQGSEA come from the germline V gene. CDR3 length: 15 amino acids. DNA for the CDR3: TGCAGCGTTGATGGTGGCACTAGAGGGGCCAACGTCCTGACTTTC. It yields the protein CSVDGGTRGANVLTF.

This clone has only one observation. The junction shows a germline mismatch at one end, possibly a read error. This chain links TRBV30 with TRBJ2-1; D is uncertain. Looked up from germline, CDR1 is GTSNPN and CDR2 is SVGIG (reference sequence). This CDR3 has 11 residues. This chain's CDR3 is CAWINYNEQFF. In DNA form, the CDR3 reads TGTGCGTGGATAAACTACAATGAGCAGTTCTTC.

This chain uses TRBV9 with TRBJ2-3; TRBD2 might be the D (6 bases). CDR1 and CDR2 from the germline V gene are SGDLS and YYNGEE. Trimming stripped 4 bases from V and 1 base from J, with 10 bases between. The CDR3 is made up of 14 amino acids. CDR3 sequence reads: CASSPQRGTDTQYF. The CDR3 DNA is TGTGCCAGCAGCCCCCAGCGGGGCACAGATACGCAGTATTTT.

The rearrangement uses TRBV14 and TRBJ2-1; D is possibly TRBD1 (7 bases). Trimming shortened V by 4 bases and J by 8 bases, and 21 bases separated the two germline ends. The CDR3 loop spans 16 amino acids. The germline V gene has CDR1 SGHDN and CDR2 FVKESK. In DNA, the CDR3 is TGTGCCAGCAGCCTTCTACAGGGGCTGGGGGGCGATGAGCAGTTCTTC. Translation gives CASSLLQGLGGDEQFF.

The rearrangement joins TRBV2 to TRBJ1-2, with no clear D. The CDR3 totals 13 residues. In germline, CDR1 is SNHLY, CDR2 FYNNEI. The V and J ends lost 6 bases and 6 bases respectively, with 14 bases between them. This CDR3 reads CASRVLVSNGYTF. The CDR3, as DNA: TGTGCCAGCAGGGTCCTCGTGAGTAATGGCTACACCTTC.

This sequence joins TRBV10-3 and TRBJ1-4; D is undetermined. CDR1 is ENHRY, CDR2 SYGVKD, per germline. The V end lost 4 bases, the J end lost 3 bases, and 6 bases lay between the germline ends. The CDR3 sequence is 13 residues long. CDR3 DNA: TGTGCCATCAGTGCACTCCCTAATGAAAAACTGTTTTTT. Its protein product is CAISALPNEKLFF.

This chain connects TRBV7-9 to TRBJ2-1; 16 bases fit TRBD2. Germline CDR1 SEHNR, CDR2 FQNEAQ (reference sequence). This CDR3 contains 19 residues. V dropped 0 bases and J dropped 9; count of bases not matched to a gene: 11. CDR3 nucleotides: TGTGCCAGCAGCTTAGCGGGACTAGCGGGAGGGCCGGGTAATTTTGAGCAGTTCTTC. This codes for CASSLAGLAGGPGNFEQFF.

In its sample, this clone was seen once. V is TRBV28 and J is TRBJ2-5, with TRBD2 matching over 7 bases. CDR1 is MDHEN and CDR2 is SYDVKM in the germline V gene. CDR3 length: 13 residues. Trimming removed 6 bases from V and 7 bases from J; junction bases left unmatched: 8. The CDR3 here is CASSRGLFRTQYF. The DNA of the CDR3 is TGTGCCAGCAGCCGGGGACTATTTCGGACCCAGTACTTC.

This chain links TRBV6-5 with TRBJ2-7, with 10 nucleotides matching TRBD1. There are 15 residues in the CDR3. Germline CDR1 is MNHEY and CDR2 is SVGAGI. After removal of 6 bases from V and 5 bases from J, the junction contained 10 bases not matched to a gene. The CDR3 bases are TGTGCCAGCAGCCCCCACGAGACAGGGGGCGACGAGCAGTACTTC. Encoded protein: CASSPHETGGDEQYF.

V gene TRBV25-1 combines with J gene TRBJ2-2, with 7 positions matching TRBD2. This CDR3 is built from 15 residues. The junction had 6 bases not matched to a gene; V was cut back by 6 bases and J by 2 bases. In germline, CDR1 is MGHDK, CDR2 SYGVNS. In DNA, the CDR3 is TGTGCCAGCAGCTCGGGGACTACTAACACCGGGGAGCTGTTTTTT. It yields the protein CASSSGTTNTGELFF.